These 10 T cell receptor beta chains originate from one sample sequenced in a study of monozygotic twins with cystic fibrosis. Libraries were prepared by immunoSEQ multiplex PCR; TCRdb keeps only in-frame clonotypes and omits some of them. The data hold about 35,000 clones, with over 60% observed a single time. Sequencing was carried out using blood. The receptor set was obtained from a girl between 5 and 17 years old with cystic fibrosis.

The chain joins TRBV27 to TRBJ2-3; TRBD2 matches 13 bases. Germline V gene data show CDR1 as MNHEY and CDR2 as SMNVEV (reference sequence). The CDR3 is 16 residues long. Trimming cost V 5 bases and J 3 bases; bases outside gene matches: 5. CDR3 residues: CASSRRTSGSTDTQYF. The DNA for the CDR3 is TGTGCCAGCAGTAGAAGGACTAGCGGGAGTACAGATACGCAGTATTTT.

The chain couples TRBV30 to TRBJ2-5; TRBD2 matches at 8 bases. The J call may be mistaken, given a closer DNA end match to TRBJ2-7. CDR3 length equals 13 residues. Germline V gives CDR1 GTSNPN, CDR2 SVGIG (reference sequence). Written as DNA, the CDR3 is TGTGCCTGGAGTTCGGGACTAGTTGGCGAGCAGTACTTC. Amino acids: CAWSSGLVGEQYF.

This clone appeared once. The chain recombines TRBV7-9 with TRBJ2-3; 8 bases are shared with TRBD2. This CDR3 is 16 amino acids long. J was trimmed by 0 bases and V by 5 bases; bases with no gene match: 7. Looked up from germline, CDR1 is SEHNR and CDR2 is FQNEAQ (reference sequence). The CDR3: CASSLGLGRSTDTQYF. The CDR3 nucleotides read TGTGCCAGCAGCCTGGGACTAGGCCGAAGCACAGATACGCAGTATTTT. Together with reference TRBV7-9 and TRBJ2-3, the CDR3 gives the full variable domain: DTGVSQNPRHKITKRGQNVTFRCDPISEHNRLYWYRQTLGQGPEFLTYFQNEAQLEKSRLLSDRFSAERPKGSFSTLEIQRTEQGDSAMYLCASSLGLGRSTDTQYFGPGTRLTVL.

This rearrangement joins TRBV18 to TRBJ2-7, with D maybe TRBD2 (6 bases). The CDR3 extends over 14 amino acids. Trimming left V 4 bases short and J 1 base short, with 11 bases between. Germline V gene sequence: CDR1 KGHSH, CDR2 LQKENI. The CDR3 loop reads CASSQPGLSYEQYF. CDR3 nucleotide sequence: TGTGCCAGCTCACAGCCGGGACTTTCCTACGAGCAGTACTTC. Together with reference TRBV18 and TRBJ2-7, the CDR3 gives the full variable domain: NAGVMQNPRHLVRRRGQEARLRCSPMKGHSHVYWYRQLPEEGLKFMVYLQKENIIDESGMPKERFSAEFPKEGPSILRIQQVVRGDSAAYFCASSQPGLSYEQYFGPGTRLTVT.

The V and J genes are TRBV9 and TRBJ1-2; D remains unclear. The CDR3 extends over 14 amino acids. V was pared by 4 bases and J by 4 bases, with 14 bases between. Germline assignment: CDR1 SGDLS and CDR2 YYNGEE. CDR3 nucleotide sequence: TGTGCCAGCAGCACAAACAGCGATTTCTATGGCTACACCTTC. This translates into CASSTNSDFYGYTF. Looking up the rest from reference TRBV9 and TRBJ1-2 gives the full variable domain: DSGVTQTPKHLITATGQRVTLRCSPRSGDLSVYWYQQSLDQGLQFLIQYYNGEERAKGNILERFSAQQFPDLHSELNLSSLELGDSALYFCASSTNSDFYGYTFGSGTRLTVV.

This rearrangement joins TRBV19 to TRBJ1-2, with 8 bases fitting TRBD1. V dropped 5 bases and J dropped 4; count of bases not matched to a gene: 6. The CDR3 has 14 residues. Germline lookup yields CDR1 LNHDA and CDR2 SQIVND (reference sequence). The CDR3 here is CASSQSGGLYGYTF. Here the CDR3 DNA reads TGTGCCAGTAGTCAATCAGGGGGCCTCTATGGCTACACCTTC.

The chain couples TRBV7-2 to TRBJ2-7; 8 nucleotides agree with TRBD1. V shed 5 bases, J shed 6 bases, and the junction held 12 bases outside the gene matches. Germline V gene lookup returns CDR1 SGHTA and CDR2 FQGNSA. There are 15 residues in the CDR3. CDR3 nucleotides: TGTGCCAGCAGCCCGGAACCGGGACAGGCTCCCGAGCAGTACTTC. Its protein product is CASSPEPGQAPEQYF.

V and J are TRBV7-2 and TRBJ2-1; D is possibly TRBD1 (5 bases). V lost 0 bases to trimming and J lost 7 bases, with 7 bases between them. CDR1 is SGHTA, CDR2 FQGNSA, per germline. This CDR3 spans 13 amino acids. The CDR3 is CASSLAKGNEQFF. The CDR3 nucleotides are TGTGCCAGCAGCTTAGCGAAGGGGAATGAGCAGTTCTTC.

V usage is TRBV27 and J usage is TRBJ2-5, with a tentative D call TRBD2 (6 bases). V was shortened by 5 bases and J by 9 bases, with 16 bases between the two germline ends. CDR1 and CDR2 from the germline V gene are MNHEY and SMNVEV (reference sequence). The CDR3 spans 13 residues. This CDR3 is CASSPKSGLSQYF. The CDR3, as DNA: TGTGCCAGCAGTCCTAAGTCGGGACTTTCCCAGTACTTC.

A single count supports this clone. The chain recombines TRBV7-9 with TRBJ1-4; possible D gene TRBD1, 6 bases. CDR1 and CDR2 (germline): SEHNR, FQNEAQ (reference sequence). The CDR3 has 14 amino acids. Trimming removed 3 bases from V and 6 bases from J, with 11 bases in between. CDR3 sequence: CASSLPGGDEKLFF. CDR3 DNA: TGTGCCAGCAGCTTGCCGGGGGGCGATGAAAAACTGTTTTTT.